A selection of T cell receptor beta chains follows, all from one sample in a study of blood T cell repertoires in COVID-19. The repertoire was sequenced with immunoSEQ multiplex PCR; TCRdb's copy has only in-frame clones and lacks some. The sample lists around 20,000 clones; roughly nine tenths were seen once. The sequencing sample was made of peripheral blood. The receptors shown here come from a human donor with active COVID-19. The donor label of this sample is uncertain. CDR3s include the opening cysteine and the closing phenylalanine or tryptophan. The D gene is left open where the match is weak. Some rows have no size entry. The others give once, few or many, or a class for an expanded clone.

j_call clone_size v_call d_call cdr3_aa cdr3_nt
TRBJ1-1 - TRBV27 TRBD1 CASRAQGAMNTEAFF TGTGCCAGCAGGGCTCAGGGGGCGATGAACACTGAAGCTTTCTTT
TRBJ2-5 - TRBV6-6 TRBD2 CASSAWTSGSQETQYF TGTGCCAGCAGTGCATGGACTAGCGGGAGCCAGGAGACCCAGTACTTC
TRBJ1-2 - TRBV15 TRBD1 CATSRETGDGYTF TGTGCCACCAGCAGAGAAACAGGGGATGGCTACACCTTC
TRBJ1-3 - TRBV6-5 - CASSYSRAGNTIYF TGTGCCAGCAGTTACTCCAGGGCTGGAAACACCATATATTTT
TRBJ1-4 - TRBV7-9 - CASSLARDTNEKLFF TGTGCCAGCAGCTTAGCCCGGGACACAAATGAAAAACTGTTTTTT
TRBJ1-5 - TRBV6-1 - CASSEGQVSNQPQHF TGTGCCAGCAGTGAAGGACAGGTTAGCAATCAGCCCCAGCATTTT
TRBJ2-1 - TRBV6-5 TRBD2 CASSSPRTSGFGEQFF TGTGCCAGCAGTTCCCCCCGAACTAGCGGGTTTGGTGAGCAGTTCTTC
TRBJ2-7 - TRBV6-5 TRBD2 CASSYSTLAAMYEQYF TGTGCCAGCAGTTACTCGACTCTAGCGGCGATGTACGAGCAGTACTTC
TRBJ2-1 - TRBV5-1 - CASSAGPPNEQFF TGCGCCAGCAGCGCGGGACCCCCGAATGAGCAGTTCTTC
TRBJ1-6 - TRBV25-1 - CASSPGAYNSPLHF TGTGCCAGCAGTCCCGGGGCCTATAATTCACCCCTCCACTTT
TRBJ2-2 once TRBV3-1/TRBV3-2 TRBD2 CASSARGGTNTGELFF TGTGCCAGCAGCGCCCGGGGGGGGACGAACACCGGGGAGCTGTTTTTT
TRBJ1-1 - TRBV3-1/TRBV3-2 TRBD1 CASSPSDRPNTEAFF TGTGCCAGCAGCCCCTCGGACAGGCCGAACACTGAAGCTTTCTTT
TRBJ2-2 - TRBV11-3 - CASSLASGGPTGELFF TGTGCCAGCAGCTTAGCATCAGGGGGGCCCACCGGGGAGCTGTTTTTT
TRBJ1-6 - TRBV9 - CASSVGADSPLHF TGTGCCAGCAGCGTAGGCGCGGATTCACCCCTCCACTTT
TRBJ1-2 - TRBV6-5 - CASSKQANYGYTF TGTGCCAGCAGTAAACAAGCTAACTATGGCTACACCTTC
TRBJ2-3 - TRBV7-8 TRBD2 CASSLRLAGGTDTQYF TGTGCCAGCAGCTTGCGACTAGCGGGAGGGACAGATACGCAGTATTTT
TRBJ1-6 - TRBV2 TRBD1 CASSETAGGLNNSPLHF TGTGCCAGCAGTGAAACGGCAGGGGGTCTGAATAATTCACCCCTCCACTTT
TRBJ1-4 - TRBV5-1 TRBD1 CASSQGGLVTNEKLFF TGCGCCAGCAGCCAAGGGGGCTTGGTAACTAATGAAAAACTGTTTTTT
TRBJ1-1 - TRBV28 - CASSLWALTRNTEAFF TGTGCCAGCAGTTTATGGGCTCTCACCCGGAACACTGAAGCTTTCTTT
TRBJ2-1 - TRBV19 - CASSMTGGRSYNEQFF TGTGCCAGTAGTATGACGGGGGGCCGTTCCTACAATGAGCAGTTCTTC
TRBJ1-6 - TRBV12-3/TRBV12-4 - CASSFGQYLHF TGTGCCAGCAGTTTCGGACAGTACCTCCACTTT
TRBJ1-3 - TRBV12-5 - CASGSILTSSGNTIYF TGTGCTAGTGGTTCGATACTGACAAGCTCTGGAAACACCATATATTTT
TRBJ1-1 once TRBV7-2 - CASSSSGNTEAFF TGTGCCAGCAGCTCTTCGGGGAACACTGAAGCTTTCTTT
TRBJ2-2 - TRBV10-1 - CASSEVGEELFF TGCGCCAGCAGTGAGGTGGGAGAGGAGCTGTTTTTT
TRBJ1-1 - TRBV5-6 TRBD1 CASSLTGGSYIEAFF TGTGCCAGCAGCCTGACAGGGGGTTCCTACATTGAAGCTTTCTTT
TRBJ2-1 - TRBV9 TRBD2 CASSVLAGGYNEQFF TGTGCCAGCAGCGTACTAGCGGGGGGGTACAATGAGCAGTTCTTC
TRBJ1-2 - TRBV6-2/TRBV6-3 - CASSYSAGAYGYTF TGTGCCAGCAGTTACAGCGCAGGGGCCTATGGCTACACCTTC
TRBJ2-7 - TRBV11-2 - CASSLERPGPQYEQYF TGTGCCAGCAGCTTAGAGCGGCCAGGGCCGCAATACGAGCAGTACTTC
TRBJ2-3 once TRBV3-1/TRBV3-2 TRBD2 CASSQDGAGSTDTQYF TGTGCCAGCAGCCAAGATGGAGCGGGGAGCACAGATACGCAGTATTTT
TRBJ2-5 - TRBV18 TRBD1 CASSPRGTGGQETQYF TGTGCCAGCTCACCACGGGGGACAGGGGGCCAAGAGACCCAGTACTTC
TRBJ2-3 - TRBV7-9 TRBD2 CASSLSGGAADTQYF TGTGCCAGCAGCTTATCCGGGGGGGCTGCAGATACGCAGTATTTT
TRBJ1-2 - TRBV5-1 TRBD1 CASSLVLGGELNGYTF TGCGCCAGCAGCTTGGTGTTAGGGGGCGAATTAAATGGCTACACCTTC
TRBJ2-7 - TRBV28 TRBD2 CASSKPGLHYEQYF TGTGCCAGCAGTAAGCCGGGACTACACTACGAGCAGTACTTC
TRBJ2-1 - TRBV7-9 TRBD2 CASSPFAGTSVNEQFF TGTGCCAGCAGCCCTTTTGCCGGGACTAGCGTCAATGAGCAGTTCTTC
TRBJ2-7 - TRBV7-2 TRBD2 CASNPRGSGSLYEQYF TGTGCCAGCAACCCCAGGGGTAGCGGGAGTCTCTACGAGCAGTACTTC
TRBJ1-3 once TRBV6-5 - CASRAGQYSGNTIYF TGTGCCAGCAGAGCCGGACAGTACTCTGGAAACACCATATATTTT
TRBJ2-7 - TRBV3-1/TRBV3-2 TRBD2 CASSPSALAAAQYF TGTGCCAGCAGCCCCTCTGCCCTAGCGGCGGCGCAGTACTTC
TRBJ2-7 - TRBV5-4 - CASSDLGGATRYEQYF TGTGCCAGCAGCGATCTGGGCGGGGCGACCCGGTACGAGCAGTACTTC
TRBJ1-5 - TRBV27 TRBD1 CASSLSDRVQPQHF TGTGCCAGCAGTTTATCAGACAGGGTTCAGCCCCAGCATTTT
TRBJ1-1 - TRBV9 - CASSVGQHTEAFF TGTGCCAGCAGCGTAGGACAGCACACTGAAGCTTTCTTT
TRBJ1-6 - TRBV7-9 - CASSLSTGSNSPLHF TGTGCCAGCAGCTTATCTACAGGGTCAAATTCACCCCTCCACTTT
TRBJ2-5 - TRBV5-1 - CASSVGVGETQYF TGCGCCAGCAGCGTCGGGGTGGGGGAGACCCAGTACTTC
TRBJ2-5 - TRBV14 TRBD2 CASSRGLAGGAETQYF TGTGCCAGCAGCCGGGGACTAGCGGGGGGTGCGGAGACCCAGTACTTC
TRBJ2-3 few TRBV3-1/TRBV3-2 - CASSQLADTDTQYF TGTGCCAGCAGCCAACTCGCGGACACAGATACGCAGTATTTT
TRBJ2-7 - TRBV6-2/TRBV6-3 - CASSHPAEQSYEQYF TGTGCCAGCAGCCACCCGGCGGAGCAGTCCTACGAGCAGTACTTC
TRBJ1-2 once TRBV6-2/TRBV6-3 TRBD1 CASSYPLTGDFNYGYTF TGTGCCAGCAGTTATCCCCTCACAGGGGATTTTAACTATGGCTACACCTTC
TRBJ2-7 - TRBV19 TRBD2 CASSSVGLAPYEQYF TGTGCCAGTAGTAGCGTGGGACTAGCCCCCTACGAGCAGTACTTC
TRBJ2-1 - TRBV7-3 - CASSLGTTNEQFF TGTGCCAGCAGCTTAGGGACAACTAATGAGCAGTTCTTC
TRBJ1-2 few TRBV13 - CASSLQGYSNYGYTF TGTGCCAGCAGCCTACAGGGATACTCTAACTATGGCTACACCTTC
TRBJ2-4 - TRBV5-6 TRBD1 CASSIPGTGANIQYF TGTGCCAGCAGCATCCCCGGGACAGGGGCGAACATTCAGTACTTC
TRBJ2-7 - TRBV21-1 - CASTAKPGQGVNEQYF TGTGCCAGCACTGCTAAGCCGGGACAGGGTGTTAACGAGCAGTACTTC
TRBJ2-1 - TRBV7-3 TRBD2 CASSLRGGNNEQFF TGTGCCAGCAGCTTAAGGGGGGGAAACAATGAGCAGTTCTTC
TRBJ2-3 - TRBV19 - CASSIRRESDTQYF TGTGCCAGTAGTATTAGACGGGAGTCAGATACGCAGTATTTT
TRBJ1-3 - TRBV19 - CASSPGWDFSGNTIYF TGTGCCAGTAGTCCGGGATGGGACTTCTCTGGAAACACCATATATTTT